These T cell receptor beta chains were read from a single sample in a study of Ad26.COV2.S vaccination and SARS-CoV-2 variants. Assay: immunoSEQ multiplex PCR; the TCRdb copy retains only in-frame clones and omits some. Among about 480,000 clones listed, around 88% were seen once. Specimen: peripheral blood, collected in a trial of Ad26.COV2.S vaccine versus placebo. Every receptor here comes from a person aged 18 to 65 who received the Ad26.COV2.S COVID-19 vaccine or a placebo. Both conserved end residues are part of each CDR3. A D gene is named only where the DNA matches it firmly. Size values are once, few and many counts, or a class for expanded clones, and some rows have none.

size	V	D	J	DNA	CDR3
NA	TRBV11-3	NA	TRBJ2-7	TGTGCCAGCAGCTTAGCAGGCTCCGAGCAGTACTTC	CASSLAGSEQYF
NA	TRBV7-9	NA	TRBJ1-1	TGTGCCAGCAGCCTCTTTGGTCGGGGGCCGAACACTGAAGCTTTCTTT	CASSLFGRGPNTEAFF
NA	TRBV11-2	NA	TRBJ2-7	TGTGCCAGCAGCTTCGGACGGAGGCGGAGCTCCTACGAGCAGTACTTC	CASSFGRRRSSYEQYF
few	TRBV7-8	TRBD1	TRBJ1-5	TGTGCCAGCAGCCACGGGACAGGGGACCGCAATCAGCCCCAGCATTTT	CASSHGTGDRNQPQHF
NA	TRBV18	NA	TRBJ1-3	TGTGCCAGCTCACCACCCCTCGGGCGAAGCTCTGGAAACACCATATATTTT	CASSPPLGRSSGNTIYF
NA	TRBV6-5	NA	TRBJ1-1	TGTGCCAGCAAACGGGACGCTGAAGCTTTCTTT	CASKRDAEAFF
NA	TRBV7-9	TRBD1	TRBJ1-4	TGTGCCAGCAGCCAGACAGGGTTGAGTGAAAAACTGTTTTTT	CASSQTGLSEKLFF
once	TRBV24-1	NA	TRBJ2-1	TGTGCCACCAGTGATGCCAGTAGCTCCTACAATGAGCAGTTCTTC	CATSDASSSYNEQFF
few	TRBV28	TRBD1	TRBJ1-3	TGTGCCAGCAGTTTCCCGCAGGGGGTCTCTGGAAACACCATATATTTT	CASSFPQGVSGNTIYF
once	TRBV5-6	NA	TRBJ1-2	TGTGCCAGCAGCTTTGGTACGGGTGGCTACACCTTC	CASSFGTGGYTF
NA	TRBV5-1	TRBD2	TRBJ2-1	TGCGCCAGCTCAGCGGGGCGAAGCTCCTACAATGAGCAGTTCTTC	CASSAGRSSYNEQFF
once	TRBV5-1	TRBD2	TRBJ2-7	TGCGCCAGCAGCTTGGTCGCGGGTGTAGCGGGAAGGGAGCAGTACTTC	CASSLVAGVAGREQYF
NA	TRBV30	TRBD1	TRBJ1-6	TGTGCCTGGAGTGGGGACAGGGGACAGGTCTCACCCCTCCACTTT	CAWSGDRGQVSPLHF
NA	TRBV5-1	NA	TRBJ1-2	TGCGCCAGCAGCTTGGGGGACACCTCTGGCTATGGCTACACCTTC	CASSLGDTSGYGYTF
NA	TRBV27	NA	TRBJ2-1	TGTGCCAGCAGTCCCAAGACATATTACAATGAGCAGTTCTTC	CASSPKTYYNEQFF
NA	TRBV4-2	TRBD2	TRBJ2-3	TGTGCCAGCAGCCAAGTAGGGACTAGCGGGAGTTTTGATACGCAGTATTTT	CASSQVGTSGSFDTQYF
NA	TRBV7-9	NA	TRBJ2-7	TGTGCCAGCAGCTTAGTCGCGGGACAGTCCTACGAGCAGTACTTC	CASSLVAGQSYEQYF
once	TRBV27	TRBD2	TRBJ2-2	TGTGCCAGCAGTTTATTCCTTAGCGGGAGTGCGAACACCGGGGAGCTGTTTTTT	CASSLFLSGSANTGELFF
NA	TRBV14	TRBD2	TRBJ2-7	TGTGCCAGCCACCGAATTAAAATACGGTCACGAGCGGGATCCTACGAGCAGTACTTC	CASHRIKIRSRAGSYEQYF
NA	TRBV10-3	NA	TRBJ2-2	TGTGCCATCAGTGACACCGGACTTAACACCGGGGAGCTGTTTTTT	CAISDTGLNTGELFF
NA	TRBV6-1	NA	TRBJ2-7	TGTGCCAGCAGTGAACGACTCCTTGGGGGTAGCGCACACCCCTACGAGCAGTACTTC	CASSERLLGGSAHPYEQYF
once	TRBV7-8	TRBD1	TRBJ2-3	TGTGCCAGCAGCTCCTCGGGCCAGGGGGCTAGAGATACGCAGTATTTT	CASSSSGQGARDTQYF
NA	TRBV5-6	TRBD2	TRBJ2-2	TGTGCCAGCAGCTTGTTGGGAGGGGAGGAGGTCGGGGAGCTGTTTTTT	CASSLLGGEEVGELFF
NA	TRBV9	NA	TRBJ1-4	TGTGCCAGCAGCTCTTTCCTAGGCGGTAATGAAAAACTGTTTTTT	CASSSFLGGNEKLFF
NA	TRBV28	NA	TRBJ1-1	TGTGCCAGCAGGCAGAAGAACACTGAAGCTTTCTTT	CASRQKNTEAFF
NA	TRBV6-5	TRBD2	TRBJ2-1	TGTGCCAGCAGACTAGCGGGAGGGCTAGGGAATGAGCAGTTCTTC	CASRLAGGLGNEQFF
NA	TRBV7-9	NA	TRBJ2-1	TGTGCCAGCAGCAAATCCTTTCCGCGGGACCCTCAGTTCTTC	CASSKSFPRDPQFF
once	TRBV3-1/TRBV3-2	TRBD2	TRBJ2-7	TGTGCCAGCAGCCTCAGCGGGATGAGCTCCTACGAGCAGTACTTC	CASSLSGMSSYEQYF
NA	TRBV28	NA	TRBJ1-2	TGTGCCAGCAGTTTACTGGCAGTTGGCTACACCTTC	CASSLLAVGYTF
NA	TRBV5-4	NA	TRBJ1-4	TGTGCCAGCAGCTTGGGATCTGCTAATGAAAAACTGTTTTTT	CASSLGSANEKLFF
NA	TRBV30	NA	TRBJ1-1	TGTGCCTGGAGTTTGGGCCCGAACACTGAAGCTTTCTTT	CAWSLGPNTEAFF
NA	TRBV4-3	NA	TRBJ1-5	TGCGCCAGCTCCCCAAACCCCCAGGCGCGGCAGCCCCAGCATTTT	CASSPNPQARQPQHF
NA	TRBV20-1	NA	TRBJ2-5	TGCAGTGCCGACGCCGAGACCCAGTACTTC	CSADAETQYF
NA	TRBV30	NA	TRBJ1-2	TGTGCCTGGAGTGCCCGGGGACGCCGGGGTGGCTACACCTTC	CAWSARGRRGGYTF
NA	TRBV11-1	NA	TRBJ2-2	TGTGCCAGCAGCCGCAGGGGCACCGGGGAGCTGTTTTTT	CASSRRGTGELFF
NA	TRBV4-2	NA	TRBJ2-5	TGTGCCAGCAGCCAAGATCCGGGACGAGAGACCCAGTACTTC	CASSQDPGRETQYF
NA	TRBV7-3	NA	TRBJ1-6	TGTGCCAGCAGCTTAAGGGGGGGTTATAATTCACCCCTCCACTTT	CASSLRGGYNSPLHF
few	TRBV7-8	TRBD1	TRBJ1-5	TGTGCCAGCAGGGCCGGGACAGCGACGAATCAGCCCCAGCATTTT	CASRAGTATNQPQHF
NA	TRBV28	NA	TRBJ2-1	TGTGCCAGCAGTTTAGTAGGCGGCCTCTCCTACAATGAGCAGTTCTTC	CASSLVGGLSYNEQFF
NA	TRBV5-1	NA	TRBJ1-1	TGCGCCAGCAGCTTGGAATCCGGGACCAAGAACACTGAAGCTTTCTTT	CASSLESGTKNTEAFF
few	TRBV7-3	NA	TRBJ2-1	TGTGCCAGCAGCCCTAGGGGATCTCGAGCCAATGAGCAGTTCTTC	CASSPRGSRANEQFF
NA	TRBV13	NA	TRBJ2-1	TGTGCCAGCAGCTTAGGTAGGGCCACTAATGAGCAGTTCTTC	CASSLGRATNEQFF
NA	TRBV29-1	NA	TRBJ2-3	TGCAGCGTTGATGACAGTAGGACAGATACGCAGTATTTT	CSVDDSRTDTQYF
NA	TRBV13	TRBD1	TRBJ2-7	TGTGCCAGCAGCTCGGACAGGGGAGGAGGCGAGCAGTACTTC	CASSSDRGGGEQYF
once	TRBV28	NA	TRBJ1-5	TGTGCCAGCAGCCTAGAAGATCAGCCCCAGCATTTT	CASSLEDQPQHF
few	TRBV5-5	NA	TRBJ1-1	TGTGCCAGCAGCTTAGAATCCACAGAGTTGAACACTGAAGCTTTCTTT	CASSLESTELNTEAFF
once	TRBV24-1	TRBD1	TRBJ2-5	TGTGCCACCAGTGATCCGGGACAGCCGCAAGAGACCCAGTACTTC	CATSDPGQPQETQYF
NA	TRBV30	NA	TRBJ2-7	TGTGCCTGGAGGCGGAATTACGAGCAGTACTTC	CAWRRNYEQYF
NA	TRBV10-3	NA	TRBJ1-1	TGTGCCACCACCGGATTGAAGGCTGAAGCTTTCTTT	CATTGLKAEAFF
NA	TRBV10-2	TRBD1	TRBJ2-7	TGCGCCAGCACCGAGGGGGGGACAGGGTACGAGCAGTACTTC	CASTEGGTGYEQYF
NA	TRBV6-2/TRBV6-3	NA	TRBJ2-3	TGTGCCAGCAGCCCCGAAGGGTGGTTCCCAGATACGCAGTATTTT	CASSPEGWFPDTQYF
once	TRBV13	NA	TRBJ2-1	TGTGCCAGCAGTAACCCGGACTACGGGGATGAGCAGTTCTTC	CASSNPDYGDEQFF
NA	TRBV6-2/TRBV6-3	NA	TRBJ2-1	TGTGCCAGCAGTTACTCGATATTTGGGGGAGGTTTCGACAATGAGCAGTTCTTC	CASSYSIFGGGFDNEQFF